Below are 32 T cell receptor beta chains sequenced from a single sample in a study of T cell responses to AZD1222 COVID-19 vaccine. Clones were read by immunoSEQ multiplex PCR, and TCRdb kept only the in-frame ones, dropping some. The data show 150,000 to 200,000 clones, 80% to 95% seen once. The sample in question was peripheral blood, obtained on day 0 of AZD1222 vaccination. The source is an adult in good health.

The rearrangement uses TRBV28 and TRBJ1-5, with TRBD1 matching over 7 bases. J gave up 1 base and V 2 bases, and 11 bases lay outside the gene matches. CDR1 and CDR2 from the germline V gene are MDHEN and SYDVKM. The CDR3 sequence is 18 residues long. The CDR3 is CASSLRGATGTSNQPQHF. Written as DNA, the CDR3 is TGTGCCAGCAGTTTACGGGGGGCGACAGGGACGAGCAATCAGCCCCAGCATTTT.

The chain uses TRBV18 and TRBJ2-7; possible D gene TRBD1, 5 bases. CDR3 size: 14 residues. V was shortened by 6 bases and J by 0 bases, with 12 bases between the two germline ends. The V gene's germline CDR1 is KGHSH and CDR2 LQKENI. In DNA form, the CDR3 reads TGTGCCAGCTCCCCAACAGGTTACTCCTACGAGCAGTACTTC. Its translation is CASSPTGYSYEQYF.

This chain joins TRBV18 and TRBJ2-1; 7 bases agree with TRBD2. Germline V gene sequence: CDR1 KGHSH, CDR2 LQKENI. The CDR3 sequence is 16 residues long. With V trimmed by 5 bases and J by 2 bases, 9 bases remained unmatched. The CDR3 is CASSGIREGTYNEQFF. Here the CDR3 DNA reads TGTGCCAGCTCAGGGATTAGGGAGGGCACCTACAATGAGCAGTTCTTC.

J is TRBJ1-5 and V is TRBV27; 9 bases map to TRBD1. Looked up from germline, CDR1 is MNHEY and CDR2 is SMNVEV (reference sequence). V was pared by 0 bases and J by 1 base, with 7 bases of the junction left unmatched. This CDR3 contains 18 residues. The DNA of the CDR3 is TGTGCCAGCAGTTTATCAGGGACAGGGAGGTTGAGCAATCAGCCCCAGCATTTT. Protein: CASSLSGTGRLSNQPQHF.

The chain has TRBV9 and TRBJ1-2; D is unresolved. This CDR3 contains 12 residues. Deletions cut 2 bases from V and 3 bases from J, with 5 bases between. Germline lookup yields CDR1 SGDLS and CDR2 YYNGEE. The CDR3 DNA follows: TGTGCCAGCAGCGTTGGTGACTATGGCTACACCTTC. It yields the protein CASSVGDYGYTF.

V and J are TRBV14 and TRBJ2-2; 9 bases agree with TRBD2. Per germline, CDR1 SGHDN and CDR2 FVKESK. The length of the CDR3 is 17 residues. V lost 4 bases and J lost 1; bases outside the gene matches: 7. In nucleotides, the CDR3 is TGTGCCAGCAGCCCCGGACTAGCGTTAATGAACACCGGGGAGCTGTTTTTT. Residues: CASSPGLALMNTGELFF.

The chain couples TRBV7-9 to TRBJ2-5; TRBD1 matches 9 bases. The V and J ends lost 9 bases and 5 bases, in that order; junction bases with no gene match: 7. The CDR3 has 13 amino acids. The germline gives CDR1 SEHNR, CDR2 FQNEAQ (reference sequence). The CDR3 here is CAREGQGGETQYF. DNA for the CDR3: TGTGCCAGGGAGGGACAGGGCGGCGAGACCCAGTACTTC.

V and J are TRBV5-1 and TRBJ1-2; D perhaps matches TRBD1 (5 bases). This CDR3 spans 15 amino acids. V lost 4 bases to trimming and J lost 1 base, with 14 bases between them. Germline CDR1 SGHRS, CDR2 YFSETQ. CDR3 bases: TGCGCCAGCAGCCAGGATGGGGGTAGTAACTATGGCTACACCTTC. It specifies CASSQDGGSNYGYTF.

V is TRBV28 and J is TRBJ2-1; D is perhaps TRBD1 (6 bases). V lost 4 bases to trimming and J lost 1 base, with 11 bases between them. This CDR3 is 15 amino acids long. Per the germline V gene, CDR1 is MDHEN and CDR2 is SYDVKM. As DNA, the CDR3 is TGTGCCAGCAGTTCAGGGGTTGTTTCCTACAATGAGCAGTTCTTC. Translating it yields CASSSGVVSYNEQFF.

The rearrangement joins TRBV18 to TRBJ1-1; D possibly corresponds to TRBD1 (6 bases). V shed 2 bases and J shed 3 bases, with 13 bases lying between them. The CDR3 is 15 residues long. Germline assignment: CDR1 KGHSH and CDR2 LQKENI. The CDR3 DNA is TGTGCCAGCTCACCATATGGGGGGCTGGACACTGAAGCTTTCTTT. This encodes CASSPYGGLDTEAFF.

This clone was observed once. Here the CDR3 DNA reads TGTGCCTGGAGTAATATGAACACCGGGGAGCTGTTTTTT. Translating gives CAWSNMNTGELFF. V and J are TRBV30 and TRBJ2-2, with D unclear. Germline V lookup: CDR1 GTSNPN, CDR2 SVGIG (reference sequence). The CDR3 has 13 amino acids. Trimming removed 2 bases from V and 1 base from J, with 5 bases in between.

The gene calls are TRBV28 and TRBJ2-3; D is uncertain. Germline lookup yields CDR1 MDHEN and CDR2 SYDVKM. V was shortened by 6 bases and J by 0 bases, with 10 bases between the two germline ends. CDR3 length: 14 amino acids. CDR3 nucleotide sequence: TGTGCCAGCAGCTTAGGGTCTAGCACAGATACGCAGTATTTT. Translating it yields CASSLGSSTDTQYF.

The rearrangement uses TRBV6-5 and TRBJ1-2, with 7 nucleotides matching TRBD1. The germline V gene has CDR1 MNHEY and CDR2 SVGAGI. V lost 6 bases to trimming and J lost 10 bases; unmatched junction nucleotides: 5. This CDR3 has 11 amino acids. This CDR3 is CASRYRGPYTF. CDR3 DNA: TGTGCCAGCAGGTACAGGGGTCCCTACACCTTC.

The CDR3 is CAWSLTVGANQPQHF. CDR3 nucleotide sequence: TGTGCCTGGAGCCTAACAGTGGGCGCCAATCAGCCCCAGCATTTT. The chain joins TRBV30 to TRBJ1-5; no definite D call. CDR1 GTSNPN and CDR2 SVGIG come from the germline V gene (reference sequence). The CDR3 consists of 15 residues. V was pared by 3 bases and J by 3 bases, with 15 bases between. Full variable domain (rest looked up from reference TRBV30 and TRBJ1-5): SQTIHQWPATLVQPVGSPLSLECTVEGTSNPNLYWYRQAAGRGLQLLFYSVGIGQISSEVPQNLSASRPQDRQFILSSKKLLLSDSGFYLCAWSLTVGANQPQHFGDGTRLSIL.

The count of this clone is one. V and J are TRBV24-1 and TRBJ2-7; TRBD1 might be the D (6 bases). V dropped 8 bases and J dropped 0 bases, with 13 bases sitting between them. The CDR3 runs 14 residues. CDR1 and CDR2 from the germline V gene are KGHDR and SFDVKD. The DNA of the CDR3 is TGTGCCACCAACCCGCAGGGGAGCTCCTACGAGCAGTACTTC. Translating it yields CATNPQGSSYEQYF.

This sequence joins TRBV5-1 and TRBJ1-6; tentative D call: TRBD1 (6 bases). Trimming cost V 0 bases and J 8 bases, with 12 bases left between them. Germline CDR1 reads SGHRS; CDR2 reads YFSETQ. This CDR3 is 15 amino acids long. CDR3 bases: TGCGCCAGCAGCTTGGCCGGGGGGCCTGATTCACCCCTCCACTTT. Its translation is CASSLAGGPDSPLHF.

This clone came up once. The V call is TRBV13, the J call TRBJ1-1; D is possibly TRBD1 (5 bases). Germline values: CDR1 PRHDT, CDR2 FYEKMQ (reference sequence). Trimming shortened V by 3 bases and J by 3 bases, and 11 bases separated the two germline ends. The length of the CDR3 is 14 residues. The CDR3 sequence is CASSFQGRDTEAFF. CDR3 nucleotides: TGTGCCAGCAGCTTTCAGGGCAGGGACACTGAAGCTTTCTTT.

This sequence joins TRBV19 and TRBJ2-7; no clear D gene. CDR3 length: 12 amino acids. Trimming pared 4 bases from V and 5 bases from J, leaving 9 bases between. Germline V CDR1 and CDR2: LNHDA, SQIVND (reference sequence). In nucleotides, the CDR3 is TGTGCCAGTAGTAACCCCCCCGACGAGCAGTACTTC. Encoded protein: CASSNPPDEQYF.

This chain joins TRBV5-1 and TRBJ1-1; no reliable D call. The CDR3 contains 13 residues. Germline V lookup: CDR1 SGHRS, CDR2 YFSETQ. V was cut by 0 bases and J by 4 bases, with 7 bases left in between. CDR3 region: CASSLASATEAFF. CDR3 nucleotides: TGCGCCAGCAGCTTGGCCTCAGCCACTGAAGCTTTCTTT.

This clone was recorded only once. CDR3 sequence: CAARGQGATDTQYF. CDR3 DNA sequence: TGTGCCGCTAGGGGACAGGGGGCCACAGATACGCAGTATTTT. The chain is built from TRBV19 and TRBJ2-3, with 12 bases lining up with TRBD1. The CDR3 runs to 14 residues. The J segment lost 2 bases and the V segment lost 11 bases, leaving 5 bases of the junction unmatched. Germline V lookup: CDR1 LNHDA, CDR2 SQIVND (reference sequence).

This clone was picked up one time. The chain recombines TRBV7-6 with TRBJ2-5; D is undetermined. This CDR3 region has 15 residues. The germline gives CDR1 SGHVS, CDR2 FNYEAQ. Trimming pared 1 base from V and 4 bases from J, leaving 13 bases between. CDR3 protein: CASSLVAGKGETQYF. CDR3 nucleotide sequence: TGTGCCAGCAGCTTAGTCGCAGGCAAAGGAGAGACCCAGTACTTC.

The rearrangement joins TRBV2 to TRBJ1-6; tentatively, D is TRBD1 (5 bases). Trimming pared 6 bases from V and 9 bases from J, leaving 12 bases between. CDR3 length: 13 residues. Germline values: CDR1 SNHLY, CDR2 FYNNEI. The CDR3 spells CASRSGIFSPLHF. CDR3 sequence (DNA): TGTGCCAGCAGGTCAGGGATCTTTTCACCCCTCCACTTT. Full variable domain (outside the CDR3, taken from reference TRBV2 and TRBJ1-6): EPEVTQTPSHQVTQMGQEVILRCVPISNHLYFYWYRQILGQKVEFLVSFYNNEISEKSEIFDDQFSVERPDGSNFTLKIRSTKLEDSAMYFCASRSGIFSPLHFGNGTRLTVT.

The CDR3 loop reads CASRRGLDSPLHF. The CDR3 DNA reads TGTGCCAGCAGGAGGGGGCTAGATTCACCCCTCCACTTT. J is TRBJ1-6 and V is TRBV9; 7 bases line up with TRBD1. The junction had 4 bases not matched to a gene; V was cut back by 5 bases and J by 8 bases. Germline CDR1 reads SGDLS; CDR2 reads YYNGEE. The CDR3 is made up of 13 amino acids.

On this clone itself: At one boundary the junction diverges from the germline segment, which might be a read error. The chain uses TRBV7-9 and TRBJ2-2, with D perhaps matching TRBD2 (6 bases). The CDR3 runs to 16 residues. Germline V CDR1 and CDR2: SEHNR, FQNEAQ (reference sequence). Written as DNA, the CDR3 is TGTGCCAGCACCTTAGTCGGAGGGCAGTTGATCGGGGAGCTGTTTTTT. Encoded protein: CASTLVGGQLIGELFF.

This chain connects TRBV28 to TRBJ1-2, with 7 nucleotides matching TRBD1. The CDR3 extends over 14 amino acids. V was clipped by 6 bases and J by 5 bases; unmatched bases: 9. The germline V gene encodes CDR1 MDHEN and CDR2 SYDVKM. The CDR3 spells CASSRRQGGYGYTF. Here the CDR3 DNA reads TGTGCCAGCAGCCGACGACAGGGTGGATATGGCTACACCTTC.

The chain employs TRBV6-5 and TRBJ1-5; no clear D gene. The CDR3 totals 14 residues. With 6 bases removed from V and 0 bases from J, the gap between germline ends came to 9 bases. Germline-derived CDR1 and CDR2 are MNHEY and SVGAGI. The CDR3 region has the DNA TGTGCCAGCAGGGCAGTTGATAGCAATCAGCCCCAGCATTTT. It translates to CASRAVDSNQPQHF.

The rearrangement uses TRBV27 and TRBJ1-6; 7 bases match TRBD1. With 3 bases clipped from V and 6 bases from J, the junction kept 5 bases outside the gene matches. The CDR3 is made up of 15 amino acids. Germline CDR1 is MNHEY and CDR2 is SMNVEV (reference sequence). CDR3 sequence: CASSFGTETNSPLHF. Written as DNA, the CDR3 is TGTGCCAGCAGTTTTGGGACAGAGACTAATTCACCCCTCCACTTT.

The rearrangement joins TRBV19 to TRBJ1-2; possible D gene TRBD1, 5 bases. The CDR3 spans 13 residues. Germline V gene sequence: CDR1 LNHDA, CDR2 SQIVND (reference sequence). Trimming took off 8 bases at V and 8 bases at J, with 18 bases between the two ends. The CDR3 loop reads CASQAGFITGYTF. Here the CDR3 DNA reads TGTGCCAGTCAGGCAGGGTTCATTACCGGCTACACCTTC.

The chain carries TRBV6-2 or TRBV6-3 and TRBJ2-7; D gene unclear. The CDR3 loop spans 11 amino acids. The germline V gene has CDR1 MNHEY and CDR2 SVGEGT. Deletions cut 6 bases from V and 7 bases from J, with 10 bases between. CDR3 DNA: TGTGCCAGCAGCAAACTGGGTGAGCAGTACTTC. Translated: CASSKLGEQYF.

The J gene is TRBJ1-1, the V gene TRBV4-2, with no clear D. Germline CDR1 LGHNA, CDR2 YNFKEQ. The CDR3 has 17 residues. Trimming stripped 4 bases from V and 0 bases from J, with 18 bases between. The CDR3 spells CASSRIQGPLMNTEAFF. The CDR3 nucleotides are TGTGCCAGCAGCCGGATACAAGGTCCCCTTATGAACACTGAAGCTTTCTTT.

The chain couples TRBV18 to TRBJ1-3, with TRBD1 matching over 9 bases. This CDR3 comprises 16 residues. In germline, CDR1 is KGHSH, CDR2 LQKENI. V lost 3 bases, J lost 0 bases, and 3 bases stayed unmatched. CDR3 residues: CASSPRTGDSGNTIYF. CDR3 in DNA: TGTGCCAGCTCACCTAGGACAGGGGACTCTGGAAACACCATATATTTT.

The chain joins TRBV7-3 to TRBJ1-1; maybe TRBD1 (6 bases). V lost 2 bases and J lost 3, with 10 bases in between. From germline, CDR1 is SGHTA and CDR2 FQGTGA. There are 14 residues in the CDR3. The chain's CDR3 is CASSLAGADTEAFF. The CDR3 nucleotides are TGTGCCAGCAGCTTAGCAGGGGCGGACACTGAAGCTTTCTTT. The whole variable domain, filled in from reference TRBV7-3 and TRBJ1-1, reads GAGVSQTPSNKVTEKGKYVELRCDPISGHTALYWYRQSLGQGPEFLIYFQGTGAADDSGLPNDRFFAVRPEGSVSTLKIQRTERGDSAVYLCASSLAGADTEAFFGQGTRLTVV.